The clone carrying this T cell receptor beta chain showed up just a few times. CDR1 is MNHNS and CDR2 is SASEGT in the germline V gene. V lost 2 bases, J lost 0 bases, and 13 bases lay in between. The CDR3 consists of 16 residues. The record originates from a study of blood T cell repertoires in COVID-19. Cohort allocation depended upon clinical history that participants reported. In Cohort 3, a recovered donor had either two negative PCRs, clearance, or symptom resolution. Only in-frame clones appear in the TCRdb table, and some are missing; sequencing was by immunoSEQ multiplex PCR. The sample records some 200,000 clones, roughly four fifths being singletons.

This TCR came from a man between 40 and 49 years old who had recovered from COVID-19. The chain combines TRBV6-1 with TRBJ1-2; D remains ambiguous. Sequences were obtained from PBMCs or T cells enriched from blood (not recorded which). CDR3 residues: CASSEPGKSPNYGYTF. In nucleotides, the CDR3 is TGTGCCAGCAGTGAACCCGGGAAATCCCCTAACTATGGCTACACCTTC.